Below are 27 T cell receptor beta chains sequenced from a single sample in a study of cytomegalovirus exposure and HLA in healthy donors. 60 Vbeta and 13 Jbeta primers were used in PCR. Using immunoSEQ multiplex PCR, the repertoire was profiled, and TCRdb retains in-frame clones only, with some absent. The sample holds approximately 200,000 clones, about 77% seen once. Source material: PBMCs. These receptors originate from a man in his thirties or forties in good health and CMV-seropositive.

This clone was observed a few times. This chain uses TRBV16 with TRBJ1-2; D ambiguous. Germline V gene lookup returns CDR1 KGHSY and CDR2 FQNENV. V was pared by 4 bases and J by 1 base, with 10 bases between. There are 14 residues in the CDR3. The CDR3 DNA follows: TGTGCCAGCAGCCTCGACGGCGGTAACTATGGCTACACCTTC. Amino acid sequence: CASSLDGGNYGYTF.

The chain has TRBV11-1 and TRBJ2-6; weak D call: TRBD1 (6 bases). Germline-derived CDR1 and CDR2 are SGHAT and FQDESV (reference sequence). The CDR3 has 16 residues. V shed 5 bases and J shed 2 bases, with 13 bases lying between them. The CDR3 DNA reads TGTGCCAGCAGCCTACAGGGTCACACTGGGGCCAACGTCCTGACTTTC. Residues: CASSLQGHTGANVLTF.

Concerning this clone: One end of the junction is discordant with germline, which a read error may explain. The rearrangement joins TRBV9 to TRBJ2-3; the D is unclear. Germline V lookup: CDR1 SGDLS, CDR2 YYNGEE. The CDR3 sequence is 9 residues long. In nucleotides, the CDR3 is TGCCCCTCCGGAGATACGCAGTATTTT. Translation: CPSGDTQYF.

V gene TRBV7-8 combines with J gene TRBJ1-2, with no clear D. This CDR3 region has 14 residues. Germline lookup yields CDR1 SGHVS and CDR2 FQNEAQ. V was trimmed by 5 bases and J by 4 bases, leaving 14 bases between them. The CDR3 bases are TGTGCCAGCAGCCCTGACACGGCCCTCTATGGCTACACCTTC. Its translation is CASSPDTALYGYTF.

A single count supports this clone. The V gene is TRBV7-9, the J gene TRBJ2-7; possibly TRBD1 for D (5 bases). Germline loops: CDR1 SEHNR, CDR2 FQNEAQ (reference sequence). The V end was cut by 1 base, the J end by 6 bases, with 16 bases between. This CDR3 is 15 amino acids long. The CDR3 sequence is CASSLGGEGVSEQYF. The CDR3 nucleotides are TGTGCCAGCAGCTTAGGGGGTGAAGGGGTAAGCGAGCAGTACTTC.

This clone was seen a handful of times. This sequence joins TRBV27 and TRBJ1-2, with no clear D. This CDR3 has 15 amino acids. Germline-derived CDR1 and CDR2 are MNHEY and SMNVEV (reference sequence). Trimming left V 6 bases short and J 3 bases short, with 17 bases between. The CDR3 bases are TGTGCCAGCAGACTAAACTTAAGAGCTTACTATGGCTACACCTTC. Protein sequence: CASRLNLRAYYGYTF.

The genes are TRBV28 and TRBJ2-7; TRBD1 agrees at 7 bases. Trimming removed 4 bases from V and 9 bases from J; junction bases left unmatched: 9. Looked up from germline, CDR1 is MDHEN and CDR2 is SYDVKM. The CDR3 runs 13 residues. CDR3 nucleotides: TGTGCCAGCAGTTCCAATCCCCGGGACAGGCAGTACTTC. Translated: CASSSNPRDRQYF.

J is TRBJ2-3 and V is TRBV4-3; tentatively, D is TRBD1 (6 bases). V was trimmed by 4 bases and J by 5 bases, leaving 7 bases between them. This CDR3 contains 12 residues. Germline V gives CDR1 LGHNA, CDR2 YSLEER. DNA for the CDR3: TGCGCCAGCAGCCGGGGGCGAGATACGCAGTATTTT. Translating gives CASSRGRDTQYF.

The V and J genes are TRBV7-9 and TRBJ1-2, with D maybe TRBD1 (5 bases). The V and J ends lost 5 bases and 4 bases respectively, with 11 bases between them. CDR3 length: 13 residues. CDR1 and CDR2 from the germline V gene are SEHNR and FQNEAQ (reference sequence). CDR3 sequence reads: CASSLGGTYGYTF. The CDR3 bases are TGTGCCAGCAGCCTGGGGGGGACCTATGGCTACACCTTC.

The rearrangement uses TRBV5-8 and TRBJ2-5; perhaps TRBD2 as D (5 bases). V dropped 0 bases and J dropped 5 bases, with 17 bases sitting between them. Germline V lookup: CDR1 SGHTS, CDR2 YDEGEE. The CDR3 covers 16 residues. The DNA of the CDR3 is TGTGCCAGCAGCTTGGGGATGGAGAGGGATCGGGAGACCCAGTACTTC. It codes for CASSLGMERDRETQYF.

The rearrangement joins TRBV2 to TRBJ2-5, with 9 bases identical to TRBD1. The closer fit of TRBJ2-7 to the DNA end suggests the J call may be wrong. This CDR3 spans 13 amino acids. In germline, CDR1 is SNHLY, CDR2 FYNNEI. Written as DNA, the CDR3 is TGTGCCAGCGGTTACAGGGGGCCCTACGAGCAGTACTTC. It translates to CASGYRGPYEQYF.

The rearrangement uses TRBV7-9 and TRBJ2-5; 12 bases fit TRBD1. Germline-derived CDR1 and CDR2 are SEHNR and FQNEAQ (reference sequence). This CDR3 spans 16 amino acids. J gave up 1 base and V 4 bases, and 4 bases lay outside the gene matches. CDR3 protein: CASSYRDRGPQETQYF. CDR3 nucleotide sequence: TGTGCCAGCAGCTACCGGGACAGGGGGCCCCAAGAGACCCAGTACTTC.

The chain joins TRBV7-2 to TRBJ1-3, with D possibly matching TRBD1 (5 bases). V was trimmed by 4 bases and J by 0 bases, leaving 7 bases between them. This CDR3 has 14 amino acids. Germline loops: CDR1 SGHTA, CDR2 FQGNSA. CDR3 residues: CASSSGISGNTIYF. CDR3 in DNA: TGTGCCAGCAGCTCAGGGATCTCTGGAAACACCATATATTTT.

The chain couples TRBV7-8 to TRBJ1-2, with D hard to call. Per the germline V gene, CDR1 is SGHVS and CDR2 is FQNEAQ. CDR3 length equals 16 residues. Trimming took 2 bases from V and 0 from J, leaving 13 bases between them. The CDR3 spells CASSLFGVGSNYGYTF. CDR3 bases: TGTGCCAGCAGCTTATTCGGCGTCGGGTCTAACTATGGCTACACCTTC.

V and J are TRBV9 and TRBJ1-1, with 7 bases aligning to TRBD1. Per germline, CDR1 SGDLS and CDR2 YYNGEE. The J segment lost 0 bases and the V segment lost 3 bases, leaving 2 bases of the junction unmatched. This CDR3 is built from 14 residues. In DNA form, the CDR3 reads TGTGCCAGCAGCGATACAGGGGTGAACACTGAAGCTTTCTTT. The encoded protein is CASSDTGVNTEAFF.

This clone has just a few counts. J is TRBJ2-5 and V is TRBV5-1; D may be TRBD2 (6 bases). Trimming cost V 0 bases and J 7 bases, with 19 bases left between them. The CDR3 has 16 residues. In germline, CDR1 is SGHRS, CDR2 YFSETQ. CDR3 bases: TGCGCCAGCAGCTTGGCGGCAGGGCTGTCCGGGGGGACCCAGTACTTC. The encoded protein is CASSLAAGLSGGTQYF. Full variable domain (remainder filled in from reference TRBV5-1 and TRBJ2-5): KAGVTQTPRYLIKTRGQQVTLSCSPISGHRSVSWYQQTPGQGLQFLFEYFSETQRNKGNFPGRFSGRQFSNSRSEMNVSTLELGDSALYLCASSLAAGLSGGTQYFGPGTRLLVL.

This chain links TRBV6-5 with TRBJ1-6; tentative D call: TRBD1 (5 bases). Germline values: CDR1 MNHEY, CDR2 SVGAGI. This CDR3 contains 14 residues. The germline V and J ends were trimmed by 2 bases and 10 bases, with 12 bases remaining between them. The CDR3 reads CASSYRASGSPLHF. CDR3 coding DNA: TGTGCCAGCAGTTACCGGGCCTCAGGGTCACCCCTCCACTTT.

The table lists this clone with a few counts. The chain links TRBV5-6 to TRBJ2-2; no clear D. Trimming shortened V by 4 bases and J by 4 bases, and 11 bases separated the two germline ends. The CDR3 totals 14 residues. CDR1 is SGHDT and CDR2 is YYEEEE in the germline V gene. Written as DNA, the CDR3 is TGTGCCAGCAGCACCATCGGCGGCACCGGGGAGCTGTTTTTT. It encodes CASSTIGGTGELFF.

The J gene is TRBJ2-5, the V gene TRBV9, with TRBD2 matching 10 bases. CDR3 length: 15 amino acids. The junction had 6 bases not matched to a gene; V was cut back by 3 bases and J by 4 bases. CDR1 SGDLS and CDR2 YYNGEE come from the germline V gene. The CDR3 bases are TGTGCCAGCAGCGCTAGCGGGAGTGGGGCAGAGACCCAGTACTTC. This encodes CASSASGSGAETQYF.

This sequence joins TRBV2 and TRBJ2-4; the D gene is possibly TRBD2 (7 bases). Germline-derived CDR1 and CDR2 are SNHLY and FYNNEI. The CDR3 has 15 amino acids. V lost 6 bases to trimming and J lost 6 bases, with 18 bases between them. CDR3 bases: TGTGCCAGCAGCGTAGGGGGGGCGCGAAGAAACATTCAGTACTTC. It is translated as CASSVGGARRNIQYF.

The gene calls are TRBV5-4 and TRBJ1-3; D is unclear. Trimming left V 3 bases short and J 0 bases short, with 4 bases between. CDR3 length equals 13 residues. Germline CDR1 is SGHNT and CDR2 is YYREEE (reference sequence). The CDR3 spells CASSSTSGNTIYF. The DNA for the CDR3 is TGTGCCAGCAGCTCTACCTCTGGAAACACCATATATTTT.

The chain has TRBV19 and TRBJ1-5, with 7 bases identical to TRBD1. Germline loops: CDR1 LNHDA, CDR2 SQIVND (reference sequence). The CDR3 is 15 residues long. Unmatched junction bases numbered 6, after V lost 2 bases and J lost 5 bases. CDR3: CASSISGDSYQPQHF. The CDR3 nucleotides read TGTGCCAGTAGTATATCGGGGGACAGTTATCAGCCCCAGCATTTT.

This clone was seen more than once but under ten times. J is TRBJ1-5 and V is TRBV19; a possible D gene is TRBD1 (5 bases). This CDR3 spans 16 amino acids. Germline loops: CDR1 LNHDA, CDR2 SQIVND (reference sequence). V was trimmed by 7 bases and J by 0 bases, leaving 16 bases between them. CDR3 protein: CASTLTGAYSNQPQHF. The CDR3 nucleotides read TGTGCCAGTACCCTTACAGGAGCTTATAGCAATCAGCCCCAGCATTTT.

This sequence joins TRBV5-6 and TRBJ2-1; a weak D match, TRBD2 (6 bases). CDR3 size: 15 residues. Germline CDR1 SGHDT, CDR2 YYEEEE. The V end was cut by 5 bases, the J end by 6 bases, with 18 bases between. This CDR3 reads CASSLPLTSSNEQFF. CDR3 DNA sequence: TGTGCCAGCAGTCTCCCCCTGACTAGTTCCAATGAGCAGTTCTTC.

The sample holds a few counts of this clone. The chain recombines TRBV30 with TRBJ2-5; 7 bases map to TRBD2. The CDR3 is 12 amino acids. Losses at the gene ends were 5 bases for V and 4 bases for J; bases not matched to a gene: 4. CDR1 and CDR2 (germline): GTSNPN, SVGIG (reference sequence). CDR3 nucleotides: TGTGCCTGGGGACTAGTCCGAGAGACCCAGTACTTC. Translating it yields CAWGLVRETQYF.

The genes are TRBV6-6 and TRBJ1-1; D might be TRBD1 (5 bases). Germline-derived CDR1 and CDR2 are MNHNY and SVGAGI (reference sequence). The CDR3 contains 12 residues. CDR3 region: CASGGVSTEAFF. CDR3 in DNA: TGTGCGAGCGGGGGGGTGAGCACTGAAGCTTTCTTT.

The CDR3 region is CASSQANGEYNSPLHF. The DNA of the CDR3 is TGCGCCAGCAGCCAAGCGAACGGAGAATATAATTCACCCCTCCACTTT. The genes are TRBV4-1 and TRBJ1-6; D call uncertain. The CDR3 spans 16 residues. Trimming shortened V by 1 base and J by 4 bases, and 11 bases separated the two germline ends. Germline V lookup: CDR1 MGHRA, CDR2 YSYEKL.